The T cell receptor beta chain under discussion was sequenced for a study of T cell responses to AZD1222 COVID-19 vaccine. Points from the study as a whole: The number of AZD1222 recipients seropositive at baseline was only five to seven. Most donors were white British and more were female, and clonal diversity was possibly underestimated. Recipients of two AZD1222 doses showed rising Spike-specific TCR breadth and depth.

V was pared by 6 bases and J by 3 bases, with 15 bases between. CDR1 and CDR2 from the germline V gene are MGHDK and SYGVNS. CDR3 length: 14 residues. Points on this clone: No antigen is known for it.

Libraries were prepared by immunoSEQ multiplex PCR; TCRdb keeps only in-frame clonotypes and omits some of them. The table records over 150,000 clones, roughly 92% of them present only once. Second-dose intervals near 4 or 12 weeks were combined. The sequencing here drew on peripheral blood, taken 28 days after the second AZD1222 dose. The chain uses TRBV25-1 and TRBJ2-7, with D maybe TRBD1 (5 bases). This TCR was sampled from an adult who received the AZD1222 COVID-19 vaccine. CDR3 residues: CASSGRKGNYEQYF. CDR3 sequence (DNA): TGTGCCAGCAGCGGCAGGAAGGGGAACTACGAGCAGTACTTC.